A single sample gave rise to the 13 T cell receptor beta chains below, sequenced in a study of cytomegalovirus exposure and HLA in healthy donors. A multiplex PCR was run with 60 Vbeta primers and 13 Jbeta primers. Produced via immunoSEQ multiplex PCR; TCRdb's table is partial and in-frame only. The sample contains roughly 100,000 clones, approximately 80% of which appear only once. The specimen sequenced was PBMCs. These receptors all come from a man between 60 and 70 years old in good health and CMV-seronegative.

V is TRBV5-4 and J is TRBJ1-1, with D possibly TRBD1 on 5 matching bases. The germline V and J ends were trimmed by 3 bases and 0 bases, with 12 bases remaining between them. The germline gives CDR1 SGHNT, CDR2 YYREEE (reference sequence). This CDR3 is 15 amino acids long. The CDR3 loop is CASSWAATVNTEAFF. The CDR3, as DNA: TGTGCCAGCAGCTGGGCCGCGACAGTGAACACTGAAGCTTTCTTT. The entire variable domain, with the rest obtained from reference TRBV5-4 and TRBJ1-1, is as follows: ETGVTQSPTHLIKTRGQQVTLRCSSQSGHNTVSWYQQALGQGPQFIFQYYREEENGRGNFPPRFSGLQFPNYSSELNVNALELDDSALYLCASSWAATVNTEAFFGQGTRLTVV.

The chain recombines TRBV25-1 with TRBJ2-2; TRBD2 matches at 10 bases. The CDR3 runs to 16 residues. CDR1 is MGHDK and CDR2 is SYGVNS in the germline V gene. The J segment lost 5 bases and the V segment lost 7 bases, leaving 10 bases of the junction unmatched. CDR3 sequence reads: CASIRSGGAGTGELFF. The CDR3, as DNA: TGTGCCAGCATTAGAAGCGGGGGGGCTGGGACCGGGGAGCTGTTTTTT.

V and J are TRBV29-1 and TRBJ1-1, with D hard to call. Between the trimmed V and J ends, which lost 3 bases and 1 base, there was a span of 9 bases. The CDR3 contains 13 residues. Germline V CDR1 and CDR2: SQVTM, ANQGSEA. CDR3 protein: CSVEGIKNTEAFF. As DNA, the CDR3 is TGCAGCGTTGAGGGCATAAAGAACACTGAAGCTTTCTTT.

The rearrangement joins TRBV30 to TRBJ1-5; D is possibly TRBD1 (5 bases). The CDR3 loop spans 15 amino acids. Between the trimmed V and J ends, which lost 0 bases and 4 bases, there was a span of 13 bases. Germline V gene data show CDR1 as GTSNPN and CDR2 as SVGIG (reference sequence). The CDR3 loop is CAWSVGDLGNQPQHF. CDR3 sequence (DNA): TGTGCCTGGAGTGTAGGGGACTTAGGGAATCAGCCCCAGCATTTT.

The V gene is TRBV2, the J gene TRBJ1-1, with 7 positions matching TRBD1. This CDR3 has 14 residues. J gave up 0 bases and V 7 bases, and 5 bases lay outside the gene matches. CDR1 and CDR2 from the germline V gene are SNHLY and FYNNEI. The CDR3 DNA reads as TGTGCCAGCAAGTACAGGGGTATGAACACTGAAGCTTTCTTT. Its translation is CASKYRGMNTEAFF.

The chain links TRBV11-2 to TRBJ2-2, with a tentative D call TRBD1 (6 bases). The V gene's germline CDR1 is SGHAT and CDR2 FQNNGV. CDR3 size: 15 residues. The V end lost 4 bases, the J end lost 13 bases, and 22 bases lay between the germline ends. As DNA, the CDR3 is TGTGCCAGCAGCTCTGACCCCCTCCCGAGGACAGCGCTGTTTTTT. Protein: CASSSDPLPRTALFF.

This clone appeared a single time. The chain carries TRBV27 and TRBJ1-1; D is possibly TRBD1 (5 bases). V gave up 3 bases and J gave up 4 bases, with 15 bases separating them. The CDR3 has 15 amino acids. Looked up from germline, CDR1 is MNHEY and CDR2 is SMNVEV (reference sequence). The CDR3 region is CASSLRGGFFTEAFF. The CDR3 DNA reads TGTGCCAGCAGTTTGAGGGGAGGCTTTTTCACTGAAGCTTTCTTT.

The chain couples TRBV7-2 to TRBJ1-5; possible D gene TRBD1, 5 bases. The CDR3 covers 15 residues. The ends were cut back, 7 bases at V and 2 bases at J, with 15 bases in the middle. Germline-derived CDR1 and CDR2 are SGHTA and FQGNSA. For the CDR3, the DNA is TGTGCCAGCACCCAGGGAGGAGGCGGCAATCAGCCCCAGCATTTT. Its protein product is CASTQGGGGNQPQHF.

The V call is TRBV6-5, the J call TRBJ1-4, with D tentatively TRBD1 (5 bases). Trimming stripped 2 bases from V and 4 bases from J, with 14 bases between. The CDR3 length is 16 residues. Germline lookup yields CDR1 MNHEY and CDR2 SVGAGI. The CDR3 DNA follows: TGTGCCAGCAGTTACCCCCCGGGGGGATTTAATGAAAAACTGTTTTTT. Translated: CASSYPPGGFNEKLFF.

The gene calls are TRBV25-1 and TRBJ1-1; no firm D call. V was pared by 0 bases and J by 1 base, with 9 bases between. Germline assignment: CDR1 MGHDK and CDR2 SYGVNS. CDR3 length equals 15 residues. The CDR3 sequence is CASSEYEGANTEAFF. CDR3 DNA: TGTGCCAGCAGTGAATATGAAGGAGCGAACACTGAAGCTTTCTTT.

This clone showed up just a few times. The chain links TRBV5-1 to TRBJ2-2, with 7 nucleotides matching TRBD2. Germline CDR1 reads SGHRS; CDR2 reads YFSETQ. V was clipped by 5 bases and J by 4 bases; unmatched bases: 2. This CDR3 is 13 amino acids long. This chain's CDR3 is CASSWGGTGELFF. The CDR3 DNA sequence: TGCGCCAGCAGTTGGGGGGGCACCGGGGAGCTGTTTTTT.

The chain uses TRBV5-6 and TRBJ2-5; a weak D match, TRBD1 (5 bases). Trimming took off 4 bases at V and 6 bases at J, with 16 bases between the two ends. The CDR3 covers 14 residues. Germline CDR1 reads SGHDT; CDR2 reads YYEEEE. Here the CDR3 DNA reads TGTGCCAGCAGCACGGCGACAGCGCTCAAGACCCAGTACTTC. This encodes CASSTATALKTQYF. The variable domain in full, completed from reference TRBV5-6 and TRBJ2-5, reads DAGVTQSPTHLIKTRGQQVTLRCSPKSGHDTVSWYQQALGQGPQFIFQYYEEEERQRGNFPDRFSGHQFPNYSSELNVNALLLGDSALYLCASSTATALKTQYFGPGTRLLVL.

This clone occurred once. The chain joins TRBV7-3 to TRBJ2-1, with 10 bases matching TRBD2. This CDR3 has 17 residues. The V gene end was trimmed by 1 base and the J gene end by 1 base; junction bases not matched to a gene: 4. The germline V gene has CDR1 SGHTA and CDR2 FQGTGA. The CDR3, as DNA: TGTGCCAGCAGCTTAAGGGTAGCGGGGGGTTCCTACAATGAGCAGTTCTTC. Residues: CASSLRVAGGSYNEQFF. Full variable domain (remainder filled in from reference TRBV7-3 and TRBJ2-1): GAGVSQTPSNKVTEKGKYVELRCDPISGHTALYWYRQSLGQGPEFLIYFQGTGAADDSGLPNDRFFAVRPEGSVSTLKIQRTERGDSAVYLCASSLRVAGGSYNEQFFGPGTRLTVL.